This is a list of T cell receptor beta chains from one sample in a study of cytomegalovirus exposure and HLA in healthy donors. Repertoires were generated with immunoSEQ multiplex PCR, while TCRdb's copy carries only in-frame clones and drops some. The sample lists about 200,000 clones, over 60% occurring once. Sequenced sample: PBMCs. All receptors come from a man aged 35 to 55 in good health and CMV-seronegative. Both conserved end residues are part of each CDR3. The order of the fields is V gene, D gene, J gene, clone size, CDR3 protein, CDR3 DNA. A D gene is named only where the DNA matches it firmly. Clone size, where shown, is once, few, many, or a class for clones that have expanded.

>TRBV5-1|TRBD2|TRBJ2-1|once
CASSLATSGNYNEQFF
TGCGCCAGCAGCTTGGCAACTAGCGGCAACTACAATGAGCAGTTCTTC
>TRBV25-1|TRBD1|TRBJ2-7|-
CASSGGQKTYEQYF
TGTGCCAGCAGTGGGGGACAGAAAACCTACGAGCAGTACTTC
>TRBV5-1|-|TRBJ1-5|-
CASSSQGLRNQPQHF
TGCGCCAGCAGCTCACAGGGTTTAAGAAATCAGCCCCAGCATTTT
>TRBV10-3|-|TRBJ2-3|-
CAIKGQGGSDTQYF
TGTGCCATCAAGGGTCAGGGGGGATCAGATACGCAGTATTTT
>TRBV6-5|-|TRBJ2-3|few
CASSYSGGRTDTQYF
TGTGCCAGCAGTTACTCTGGGGGGAGAACAGATACGCAGTATTTT
>TRBV19|-|TRBJ1-1|once
CACSFGVVMNTEAFF
TGTGCCTGCTCTTTTGGAGTTGTGATGAACACTGAAGCTTTCTTT
>TRBV10-1|TRBD2|TRBJ2-3|-
CASSESSGSPDTQYF
TGCGCCAGCAGTGAGTCCAGCGGGAGCCCAGATACGCAGTATTTT
>TRBV6-1|-|TRBJ2-7|-
CAGSTRSGEQYF
TGTGCCGGCAGTACGAGGTCGGGCGAGCAGTACTTC
>TRBV27|TRBD1|TRBJ2-7|few
CASRTGAGEQYF
TGTGCCAGCAGAACAGGGGCGGGCGAGCAGTACTTC
>TRBV7-2|TRBD1|TRBJ2-7|-
CASSLGQGGPYEQYF
TGTGCCAGCAGCTTGGGACAGGGGGGTCCCTACGAGCAGTACTTC
>TRBV6-1|-|TRBJ2-1|-
CATVGGASGEQFF
TGTGCCACCGTAGGAGGGGCCTCGGGTGAGCAGTTCTTC
>TRBV4-3|TRBD1|TRBJ2-7|-
CASSHGQGGYEQYF
TGCGCCAGCAGCCATGGACAGGGTGGCTACGAGCAGTACTTC
>TRBV6-1|-|TRBJ1-1|-
CASRERVYSTEAFF
TGTGCCAGCAGAGAACGGGTGTATAGCACTGAAGCTTTCTTT
>TRBV7-9|TRBD2|TRBJ2-3|-
CSSSFSGRAQTDTQYF
TGTTCCAGCAGCTTTAGCGGGAGGGCCCAAACAGATACGCAGTATTTT
>TRBV2|-|TRBJ2-4|-
CASTPPEHSKNIQYF
TGTGCCAGCACCCCCCCCGAGCACTCCAAAAACATTCAGTACTTC
>TRBV7-7|-|TRBJ2-7|-
CASSFPTSSGLYNEQYF
TGTGCCAGCAGCTTCCCCACCTCCTCAGGGCTCTACAACGAGCAGTACTTC
>TRBV2|-|TRBJ2-7|-
CASSVHQGTSYEQYF
TGTGCCAGCAGTGTCCACCAGGGGACCTCCTACGAGCAGTACTTC
>TRBV6-6|-|TRBJ1-1|few
CATSGLGGTEAFF
TGTGCCACCTCGGGGCTAGGGGGCACTGAAGCTTTCTTT
>TRBV28|TRBD1|TRBJ2-7|-
CASGPGQGYEQYF
TGTGCCAGCGGACCGGGACAGGGCTACGAGCAGTACTTC
>TRBV2|TRBD2|TRBJ2-2|-
CASSDSGGRAAGELFF
TGTGCCAGCAGTGATTCCGGCGGGAGGGCCGCCGGGGAGCTGTTTTTT
>TRBV9|-|TRBJ2-3|-
CASSVVGGLAGKEDTQYF
TGTGCCAGCAGCGTAGTCGGGGGGCTGGCGGGGAAGGAAGATACGCAGTATTTT
>TRBV21-1|-|TRBJ2-4|-
CASSKGEAGLYKNIQYF
TGTGCCAGCAGCAAAGGGGAGGCAGGGCTCTACAAAAACATTCAGTACTTC
>TRBV15|TRBD2|TRBJ2-2|-
CATSSLRLAGQPAANTGELFF
TGTGCCACCAGCAGTCTACGGCTAGCGGGCCAGCCTGCCGCGAACACCGGGGAGCTGTTTTTT
>TRBV2|-|TRBJ2-1|-
CASYRGRPYNEQFF
TGTGCCAGCTATCGGGGGAGGCCTTACAATGAGCAGTTCTTC
>TRBV5-5|-|TRBJ2-3|-
CASLRAGTDTQYF
TGTGCCAGCTTGAGAGCCGGCACAGATACGCAGTATTTT
>TRBV6-5|-|TRBJ2-1|-
CASSYAAGLREQFF
TGTGCCAGCAGTTACGCGGCAGGGTTGCGTGAGCAGTTCTTC
>TRBV9|-|TRBJ1-4|-
CASSVGTGREKLFF
TGTGCCAGCAGCGTAGGCACCGGGAGGGAAAAACTGTTTTTT
>TRBV7-2|-|TRBJ1-3|-
CASSLPGQRANTIYF
TGTGCCAGCAGCTTACCGGGACAAAGGGCGAACACCATATATTTT
>TRBV19|TRBD2|TRBJ2-1|few
CATSPREGVHEQFF
TGTGCCACCTCTCCGCGGGAGGGAGTGCATGAGCAGTTCTTC
>TRBV6-1|-|TRBJ2-3|-
CASSEAALASSTDTQYF
TGTGCCAGCAGTGAAGCCGCCCTAGCGTCTAGCACAGATACGCAGTATTTT
>TRBV5-4|TRBD1|TRBJ2-7|once
CASSSPTPRQGRTHEQYF
TGTGCCAGCAGCTCACCGACCCCCAGACAGGGAAGGACCCACGAGCAGTACTTC
>TRBV5-1|TRBD2|TRBJ2-1|-
CASGGGDPWNEQFF
TGCGCCAGCGGCGGGGGAGATCCTTGGAATGAGCAGTTCTTC
>TRBV7-2|TRBD2|TRBJ2-7|-
CASRAGSSYEQYF
TGTGCCAGCAGAGCGGGGTCATCCTACGAGCAGTACTTC
>TRBV5-1|TRBD2|TRBJ2-1|-
CASSLRVAGRDEQFF
TGCGCCAGCAGTCTCCGAGTAGCGGGCAGGGATGAGCAGTTCTTC
>TRBV25-1|-|TRBJ1-2|-
CASSEGSRYGYTF
TGTGCCAGCAGTGAAGGCTCACGCTATGGCTACACCTTC
>TRBV2|-|TRBJ1-2|once
CASSGYGFRVGYGYTF
TGTGCCAGCAGTGGTTATGGATTCAGGGTAGGCTATGGCTACACCTTC
>TRBV9|-|TRBJ1-1|-
CASSVEEGNTEAFF
TGTGCCAGCAGCGTGGAAGAGGGGAACACTGAAGCTTTCTTT
>TRBV10-1|TRBD2|TRBJ2-1|-
CASSEGGRGANEQFF
TGCGCCAGCAGTGAAGGCGGGAGAGGGGCCAATGAGCAGTTCTTC
>TRBV28|TRBD1|TRBJ1-1|few
CASRTGDLNTEAFF
TGTGCCAGTCGGACAGGGGACCTGAACACTGAAGCTTTCTTT
>TRBV6-5|-|TRBJ1-5|-
CASSAWGAQHF
TGTGCCAGCAGTGCCTGGGGGGCCCAGCATTTT
>TRBV13|-|TRBJ1-1|-
CAIIGQTLTEAFF
TGTGCCATCATCGGACAGACCCTCACTGAAGCTTTCTTT
>TRBV6-1|TRBD2|TRBJ2-1|-
CASSMTSGMYEQFF
TGTGCCAGCAGTATGACTAGCGGGATGTATGAGCAGTTCTTC
>TRBV10-3|TRBD2|TRBJ2-3|-
CAISDLAGGGADTQYF
TGTGCCATCAGTGACCTAGCGGGAGGCGGGGCAGATACGCAGTATTTT
>TRBV5-1|-|TRBJ1-1|-
CASSWTDRGTEAFF
TGCGCCAGCAGCTGGACTGACCGGGGCACTGAAGCTTTCTTT
>TRBV19|-|TRBJ1-6|-
CASSRDRTSSYNSPLHF
TGTGCCAGTAGTCGAGACAGGACGAGCTCCTATAATTCACCCCTCCACTTT
>TRBV20-1|-|TRBJ1-2|few
CSAPAGYGYTF
TGCAGTGCACCTGCCGGCTATGGCTACACCTTC
>TRBV5-1|-|TRBJ2-2|-
CASTQGRGTGELFF
TGCGCCAGCACTCAAGGCCGGGGCACCGGGGAGCTGTTTTTT
>TRBV7-2|-|TRBJ1-2|-
CASSLRQDSYGYTF
TGTGCCAGCAGCCTAAGACAGGACTCCTATGGCTACACCTTC
>TRBV27|TRBD2|TRBJ2-1|-
CASSLLVASGRNEQFF
TGTGCCAGCAGTTTACTGGTGGCTAGCGGGAGAAATGAGCAGTTCTTC
>TRBV5-1|-|TRBJ1-1|-
CASSSSRGNTEAFF
TGCGCCAGCAGCTCCTCCAGGGGGAACACTGAAGCTTTCTTT
>TRBV11-3|-|TRBJ2-7|once
CASSFEGGDEQYF
TGTGCCAGCAGCTTTGAAGGGGGGGACGAGCAGTACTTC
>TRBV30|TRBD1|TRBJ2-3|-
CAWGQGGADTQYF
TGTGCCTGGGGACAGGGGGGCGCAGATACGCAGTATTTT
>TRBV7-2|-|TRBJ1-1|-
CASSLTGNTEAFF
TGTGCCAGCAGCTTAACGGGGAACACTGAAGCTTTCTTT
>TRBV7-9|-|TRBJ1-1|-
CSSSFEVLDTEAFF
TGTTCCAGCAGCTTTGAGGTTTTGGACACTGAAGCTTTCTTT
>TRBV6-5|-|TRBJ1-2|once
CASSPDLPRYYGYTF
TGTGCCAGCAGCCCGGATCTTCCGCGGTACTATGGCTACACCTTC
>TRBV7-6|TRBD1|TRBJ1-1|-
CASSSPPGQGTDRSPNTEAFF
TGTGCCAGCAGTTCGCCGCCGGGACAGGGGACGGATCGAAGCCCGAACACTGAAGCTTTCTTT
>TRBV9|TRBD1|TRBJ1-2|few
CASSVADRPFYGYTF
TGTGCCAGCAGCGTAGCGGACAGGCCCTTCTATGGCTACACCTTC